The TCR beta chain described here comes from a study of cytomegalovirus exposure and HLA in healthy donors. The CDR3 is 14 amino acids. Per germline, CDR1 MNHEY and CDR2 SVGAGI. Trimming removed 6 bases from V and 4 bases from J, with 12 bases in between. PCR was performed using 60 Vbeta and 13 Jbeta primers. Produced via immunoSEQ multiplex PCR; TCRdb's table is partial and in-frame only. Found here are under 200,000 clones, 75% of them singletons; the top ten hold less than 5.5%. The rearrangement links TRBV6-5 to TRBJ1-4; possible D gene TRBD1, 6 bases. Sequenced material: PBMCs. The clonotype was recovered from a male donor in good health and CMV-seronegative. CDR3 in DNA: TGTGCCAGCAGCCTAGACAGGCTTAATGAAAAACTGTTTTTT. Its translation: CASSLDRLNEKLFF.